This passage covers 27 T cell receptor beta chains from one sample sequenced in a study of human T cells and chemical hapten exposure. One entry per CDR3 protein results from TCRdb running MiXCR on the RACE reads. The data contain around 130,000 distinct CDR3 sequences, about 9.4% of them singletons. Described time point: healthy volunteer bleed at 2 weeks. Whole blood that had not been fractionated was the source of extracted total RNA. The sample was whole blood. These receptors were taken from a male donor in good health. Some clones in this sample may be carry-over from other donors' samples.

This clonotype was counted ten times or more. The gene calls are TRBV18 and TRBJ1-1; no reliable D call. The CDR3 consists of 13 residues. Per the germline V gene, CDR1 is KGHSH and CDR2 is LQKENI. V was pared by 3 bases and J by 1 base, with 6 bases between. This CDR3 is CASSPRPNTEAFF. CDR3 sequence (DNA): TGTGCCAGCTCACCGAGGCCGAACACTGAAGCTTTCTTT.

This sequence joins TRBV5-5 and TRBJ2-3; D is unclear. The germline CDR1 and CDR2 sequences are SGHKS and YYEKEE (reference sequence). V lost 1 base and J lost 0, with 6 bases in between. This CDR3 contains 14 residues. The CDR3 sequence is CASSLLWSTDTQYF. Here the CDR3 DNA reads TGTGCCAGCAGCTTGCTATGGAGCACAGATACGCAGTATTTT.

This clonotype showed up just a few times. The CDR3 DNA reads as TGTGCCATCAGTCCAGGGACAGGGTCCTACGAGCAGTACTTC. Protein product: CAISPGTGSYEQYF. The chain joins TRBV10-3 to TRBJ2-7, with TRBD1 matching 9 bases. The CDR3 has 14 residues. Germline values: CDR1 ENHRY, CDR2 SYGVKD. J gave up 1 base and V 5 bases, and 3 bases lay outside the gene matches.

About this clonotype: A much more abundant neighbour one base away suggests this may be a read error. V is TRBV10-3 and J is TRBJ2-1; no firm D call. The length of the CDR3 is 14 residues. Germline V gene sequence: CDR1 ENHRY, CDR2 SYGVKD. In DNA form, the CDR3 reads TGTGCCATGAGTGAGCCCAGTAGATACAATGAGCAGTTCTTC. Translated, it gives CAMSEPSRYNEQFF.

This clonotype has just a few counts. The V and J genes are TRBV29-1 and TRBJ2-1; 9 bases line up with TRBD2. J gave up 7 bases and V 7 bases, and 20 bases lay outside the gene matches. The germline gives CDR1 SQVTM, CDR2 ANQGSEA. This CDR3 has 17 residues. The CDR3 reads CSASFPLAGLGGNEQFF. DNA for the CDR3: TGCAGCGCCTCATTTCCTCTAGCGGGGTTGGGTGGAAATGAGCAGTTCTTC.

The chain is built from TRBV4-1 and TRBJ2-7; no clear D. The CDR3 totals 15 residues. Per the germline V gene, CDR1 is MGHRA and CDR2 is YSYEKL. V gave up 6 bases and J gave up 2 bases, with 17 bases separating them. CDR3 protein: CASSRSGSTPYEQYF. The CDR3 DNA reads TGCGCCAGCAGTCGATCAGGATCCACCCCCTACGAGCAGTACTTC.

The genes are TRBV24-1 and TRBJ2-1; tentative D call: TRBD1 (8 bases). Germline V gene lookup returns CDR1 KGHDR and CDR2 SFDVKD. V lost 2 bases and J 9 bases, leaving 16 bases between the germline ends. The CDR3 consists of 15 residues. CDR3 region: CATSDSQDREGEQFF. CDR3 DNA: TGTGCCACCAGTGATTCTCAGGACAGGGAGGGTGAGCAGTTCTTC.

This clonotype showed up just a few times. This chain connects TRBV15 to TRBJ2-5, with TRBD2 as a possible D gene (5 bases). Germline V gene lookup returns CDR1 LNHNV and CDR2 YYDKDF (reference sequence). This CDR3 contains 14 residues. Trimming removed 0 bases from V and 3 bases from J, with 8 bases in between. The CDR3 sequence: CATSRDALEETQYF. The CDR3 DNA follows: TGTGCCACCAGCAGAGATGCACTAGAAGAGACCCAGTACTTC.

This clonotype has only a few counts. The chain employs TRBV18 and TRBJ1-1, with 7 bases identical to TRBD1. V was pared by 3 bases and J by 11 bases, with 9 bases of the junction left unmatched. CDR1 and CDR2 from the germline V gene are KGHSH and LQKENI. The CDR3 contains 13 residues. For the CDR3, the DNA is TGTGCCAGCTCACCCCTGACAGGGCAGGAGGCTTTCTTT. Amino acids: CASSPLTGQEAFF. Full variable domain (missing parts from reference TRBV18 and TRBJ1-1): NAGVMQNPRHLVRRRGQEARLRCSPMKGHSHVYWYRQLPEEGLKFMVYLQKENIIDESGMPKERFSAEFPKEGPSILRIQQVVRGDSAAYFCASSPLTGQEAFFGQGTRLTVV.

This clonotype was found a few times. This chain connects TRBV12-3 or TRBV12-4 to TRBJ2-3; D call uncertain. V was clipped by 5 bases and J by 5 bases, with 5 bases between them. CDR3 length: 11 amino acids. The CDR3 sequence: CASSRIDTQYF. In DNA form, the CDR3 reads TGTGCCAGCAGTAGAATAGATACGCAGTATTTT.

This clonotype was seen ten or more times. The chain links TRBV5-4 to TRBJ2-3, with TRBD2 as a possible D gene (5 bases). The CDR3 runs to 14 residues. The germline V gene has CDR1 SGHNT and CDR2 YYREEE (reference sequence). Trimming took 3 bases from V and 5 from J, leaving 13 bases between them. The CDR3 DNA follows: TGTGCCAGCAGCTCAGAAGGACTCGAAGATACGCAGTATTTT. It yields the protein CASSSEGLEDTQYF. Drawing the rest from reference TRBV5-4 and TRBJ2-3, the complete variable domain is ETGVTQSPTHLIKTRGQQVTLRCSSQSGHNTVSWYQQALGQGPQFIFQYYREEENGRGNFPPRFSGLQFPNYSSELNVNALELDDSALYLCASSSEGLEDTQYFGPGTRLTVL.

The table lists this clonotype with many counts. V gene TRBV5-1 combines with J gene TRBJ2-3; D perhaps matches TRBD1 (5 bases). Trimming took 0 bases from V and 5 from J, leaving 10 bases between them. This CDR3 is built from 14 residues. Germline V gene sequence: CDR1 SGHRS, CDR2 YFSETQ. The CDR3 DNA is TGCGCCAGCAGCTTGGCTCAGGGAAGAGATACGCAGTATTTT. Residues: CASSLAQGRDTQYF. Full variable domain (remainder filled in from reference TRBV5-1 and TRBJ2-3): KAGVTQTPRYLIKTRGQQVTLSCSPISGHRSVSWYQQTPGQGLQFLFEYFSETQRNKGNFPGRFSGRQFSNSRSEMNVSTLELGDSALYLCASSLAQGRDTQYFGPGTRLTVL.

The rearrangement joins TRBV7-9 to TRBJ1-2; possibly TRBD1 for D (5 bases). V was cut by 1 base and J by 5 bases, with 17 bases left in between. The length of the CDR3 is 16 residues. Germline V gene data show CDR1 as SEHNR and CDR2 as FQNEAQ (reference sequence). The CDR3 DNA follows: TGTGCCAGCAGCTTAGAGGGGCCTGGAAGTCGGTATGGCTACACCTTC. This sequence encodes CASSLEGPGSRYGYTF.

The J gene is TRBJ1-2, the V gene TRBV11-2, with TRBD1 matching over 10 bases. This CDR3 is 14 amino acids long. Germline CDR1 reads SGHAT; CDR2 reads FQNNGV. Trimming removed 7 bases from V and 8 bases from J; junction bases left unmatched: 10. The CDR3 nucleotides are TGTGCCAGCACCGAGGACAGGGGGATAAGGGGCTACACCTTC. Residues: CASTEDRGIRGYTF.

The sample holds a few counts of this clonotype. The V and J genes are TRBV7-9 and TRBJ1-6; D may be TRBD1 (6 bases). V lost 4 bases and J 6 bases, leaving 10 bases between the germline ends. Germline-derived CDR1 and CDR2 are SEHNR and FQNEAQ (reference sequence). This CDR3 is 14 amino acids long. The CDR3 loop is CASSSGTSNSPLHF. The CDR3 bases are TGTGCCAGCAGCTCCGGGACAAGTAATTCACCCCTCCACTTT. Supplemented by reference TRBV7-9 and TRBJ1-6, the full variable domain reads DTGVSQNPRHKITKRGQNVTFRCDPISEHNRLYWYRQTLGQGPEFLTYFQNEAQLEKSRLLSDRFSAERPKGSFSTLEIQRTEQGDSAMYLCASSSGTSNSPLHFGNGTRLTVT.

The V gene is TRBV7-9, the J gene TRBJ2-5; 15 bases are shared with TRBD2. This CDR3 contains 17 residues. Trimming removed 5 bases from V and 5 bases from J; junction bases left unmatched: 9. Germline-derived CDR1 and CDR2 are SEHNR and FQNEAQ (reference sequence). The CDR3 nucleotides read TGTGCCAGCAGCCCAGGGACTAGCGGGAGGTTGGGGGAGACCCAGTACTTC. This encodes CASSPGTSGRLGETQYF.

This clonotype was seen many times. CDR3 sequence: CASGDGGPYNEQFF. The DNA for the CDR3 is TGTGCTAGTGGGGACGGAGGCCCGTACAATGAGCAGTTCTTC. The chain links TRBV12-5 to TRBJ2-1, with a weak D call TRBD2 (5 bases). The germline V gene has CDR1 LGHNT and CDR2 FRNRAP. Trimming left V 6 bases short and J 4 bases short, with 13 bases between. This CDR3 has 14 residues.

This clonotype occurred many times. This chain uses TRBV5-1 with TRBJ2-5; 7 nucleotides match TRBD2. V was pared by 0 bases and J by 3 bases, with 11 bases of the junction left unmatched. This CDR3 is 17 amino acids long. CDR1 SGHRS and CDR2 YFSETQ come from the germline V gene. The DNA of the CDR3 is TGCGCCAGCAGCTTGGTTCCCCTGCGTCTAGCGGAAGAGACCCAGTACTTC. As protein: CASSLVPLRLAEETQYF.

This clonotype occurred many times. The rearrangement joins TRBV6-2 or TRBV6-3 to TRBJ2-1; TRBD2 matches 10 bases. CDR3 length: 18 residues. V lost 6 bases and J lost 6; bases outside the gene matches: 17. Germline CDR1 reads MNHEY; CDR2 reads SVGEGT. Here the CDR3 reads CASSERLKRGGFFNEQFF. In nucleotides, the CDR3 is TGTGCCAGCAGCGAACGCCTAAAGCGGGGGGGCTTTTTCAATGAGCAGTTCTTC.

The chain couples TRBV6-5 to TRBJ2-1; no clear D gene. Looked up from germline, CDR1 is MNHEY and CDR2 is SVGAGI. V shed 6 bases and J shed 4 bases, with 10 bases lying between them. The CDR3 runs to 13 residues. The CDR3 spells CASRNLRYNEQFF. The CDR3 region has the DNA TGTGCCAGCAGGAATCTCAGGTACAATGAGCAGTTCTTC.

This clonotype was detected only a few times. This chain links TRBV20-1 with TRBJ2-1; D is unresolved. CDR3 size: 11 residues. The V and J ends lost 6 bases and 5 bases respectively, with 8 bases between them. Germline V lookup: CDR1 DFQATT, CDR2 SNEGSKA (reference sequence). The CDR3 sequence: CSAALNNEQFF. The DNA for the CDR3 is TGCAGTGCAGCACTCAACAATGAGCAGTTCTTC.

This clonotype has at least ten counts. The rearrangement uses TRBV4-1 and TRBJ2-7; 9 bases are shared with TRBD1. The germline CDR1 and CDR2 sequences are MGHRA and YSYEKL. The length of the CDR3 is 17 residues. After removal of 2 bases from V and 5 bases from J, the junction contained 13 bases not matched to a gene. The CDR3 bases are TGCGCCAGCAGCCAACTTCCCGGGACAGGGTCGGGGAACGAGCAGTACTTC. Translated, it gives CASSQLPGTGSGNEQYF.

The chain couples TRBV21-1 to TRBJ1-1; the table's D call, TRBD1, has no DNA check behind it. TRBV21-1 is listed as a pseudogene. The CDR3 contains 17 residues. CDR3 nucleotides: TGTGCCAGCAGCTCAGGGGGCGGTATATCGGGGGGTGCTGAAGCTTTCTTT. This translates into CASSSGGGISGGAEAFF.

This chain joins TRBV11-1 and TRBJ1-1; a weak D match, TRBD1 (5 bases). V was trimmed by 3 bases and J by 2 bases, leaving 16 bases between them. Germline CDR1 is SGHAT and CDR2 is FQDESV (reference sequence). CDR3 size: 16 residues. CDR3 sequence (DNA): TGTGCCAGCAGCTTGACCCTCCCGGGACCAAACACTGAAGCTTTCTTT. It encodes CASSLTLPGPNTEAFF.

This clonotype was seen ten or more times. V gene TRBV10-3 combines with J gene TRBJ1-1, with 8 bases fitting TRBD1. CDR3 length: 13 residues. Germline-derived CDR1 and CDR2 are ENHRY and SYGVKD. V gave up 11 bases and J gave up 3 bases; unmatched junction bases: 8. The CDR3 DNA reads TGTGCCTACACAGGGGGTTATCACACTGAAGCTTTCTTT. It specifies CAYTGGYHTEAFF.

This clonotype was seen more than once but under ten times. This rearrangement joins TRBV20-1 to TRBJ1-1; D may be TRBD1 (5 bases). V was shortened by 4 bases and J by 0 bases, with 9 bases between the two germline ends. The CDR3 covers 13 residues. Per germline, CDR1 DFQATT and CDR2 SNEGSKA (reference sequence). The CDR3 nucleotides are TGCAGTGCTACAAGACAGTTGAACACTGAAGCTTTCTTT. Translation: CSATRQLNTEAFF.

This clonotype appeared a few times. The rearrangement joins TRBV19 to TRBJ2-3, with 10 bases fitting TRBD1. Germline V lookup: CDR1 LNHDA, CDR2 SQIVND (reference sequence). V dropped 5 bases and J dropped 8; count of bases not matched to a gene: 13. There are 16 residues in the CDR3. The CDR3 is CASSPERDRGPSTQYF. In DNA form, the CDR3 reads TGTGCCAGTAGTCCCGAACGCGACAGGGGGCCTAGTACGCAGTATTTT.